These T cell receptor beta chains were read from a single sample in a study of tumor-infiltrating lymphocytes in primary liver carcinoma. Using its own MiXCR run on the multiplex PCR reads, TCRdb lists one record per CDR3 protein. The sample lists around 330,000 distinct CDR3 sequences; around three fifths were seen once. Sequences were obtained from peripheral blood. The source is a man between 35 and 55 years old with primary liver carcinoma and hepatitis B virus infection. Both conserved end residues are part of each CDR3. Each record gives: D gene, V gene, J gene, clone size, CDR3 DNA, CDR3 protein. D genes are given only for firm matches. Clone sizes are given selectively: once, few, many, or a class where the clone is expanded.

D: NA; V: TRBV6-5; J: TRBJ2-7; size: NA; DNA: TGTGCCAGCAGTGCATTAGAGGGAGTTCTCCACGAGCAGTACTTC; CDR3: CASSALEGVLHEQYF
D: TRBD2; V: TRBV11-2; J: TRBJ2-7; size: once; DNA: TGTGCCAACAGCTTAGCGGGCGGGAATCACGACGAGCAGTACTTC; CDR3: CANSLAGGNHDEQYF
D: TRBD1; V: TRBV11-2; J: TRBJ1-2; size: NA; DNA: TGTGCCAGCAGCACGGACAGGAGTGGTGGCTACACCTTC; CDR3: CASSTDRSGGYTF
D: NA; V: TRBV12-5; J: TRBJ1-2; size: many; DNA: TGTGCTAGTGGTTTGGTACCGCCCAGCTATGGCTACACCTTC; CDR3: CASGLVPPSYGYTF
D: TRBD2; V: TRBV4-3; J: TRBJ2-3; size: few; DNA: TGCGCCAGCAGCCTCGGGACTAGCGGGAGGGCCACAGATACGCAGTATTTT; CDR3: CASSLGTSGRATDTQYF
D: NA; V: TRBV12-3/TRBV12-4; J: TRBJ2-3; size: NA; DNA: TGTGCCAACAGTCCGACCCTCGCATTGACTAGGTCTAGCACAGATACGCAGTATTTT; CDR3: CANSPTLALTRSSTDTQYF
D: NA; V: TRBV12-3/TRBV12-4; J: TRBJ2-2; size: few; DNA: TGTGCCAGCAGTTTGAATAGGAACACCGGGGGGCTGTTTTTT; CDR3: CASSLNRNTGGLFF
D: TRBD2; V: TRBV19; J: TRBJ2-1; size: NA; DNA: TGTGCCAATAAGGATGGGAGTAGCGGGAAGAATGAGCAGTTCTTC; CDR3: CANKDGSSGKNEQFF
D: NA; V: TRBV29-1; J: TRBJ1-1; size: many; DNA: TGCAGCGTTGCCAGGAACACTGAAGCTTTCTTT; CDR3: CSVARNTEAFF
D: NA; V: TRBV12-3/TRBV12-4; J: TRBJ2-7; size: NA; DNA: TGTGCCAGCAGTTTCTACCGGGGGATGCATCTCGAGCAGTACTTC; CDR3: CASSFYRGMHLEQYF
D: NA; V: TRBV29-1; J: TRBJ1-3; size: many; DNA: TGCAGCGTTGCGGGGAACTCTGGAAACACCATATATTTT; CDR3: CSVAGNSGNTIYF
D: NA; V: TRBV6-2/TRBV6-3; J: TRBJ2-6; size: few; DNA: TGTGCCAGCAGTTACCGAAAACGACAGCTCTCTGGGGCCAACGTCCTGACTTTC; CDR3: CASSYRKRQLSGANVLTF
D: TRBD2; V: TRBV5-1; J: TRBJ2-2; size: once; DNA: TGCGCCAGCAGCTCGGCTGGTAGCGGGGCACTTTATGGGGAGCTGTTTTTT; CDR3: CASSSAGSGALYGELFF
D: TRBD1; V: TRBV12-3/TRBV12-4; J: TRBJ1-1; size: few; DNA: TGTGCCAGCAGGGGACAGTTGAACACTGAAGCTTTCTTT; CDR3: CASRGQLNTEAFF
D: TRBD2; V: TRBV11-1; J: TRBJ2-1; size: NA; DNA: TGTGCCATCAGCGGGAAGTGGGAGGTTGATGAGCAGTTCTTC; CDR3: CAISGKWEVDEQFF
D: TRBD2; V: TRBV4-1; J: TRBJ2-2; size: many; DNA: TGCGCCAGCAGCCAAGATCGGGGGGGAACATTGGGAACCGGGGAGCTGTTTTTT; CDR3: CASSQDRGGTLGTGELFF
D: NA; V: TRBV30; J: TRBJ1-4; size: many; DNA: TGTGCCTGGAGAGACAGGAGTAATGAAAAACTGTTTTTT; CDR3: CAWRDRSNEKLFF
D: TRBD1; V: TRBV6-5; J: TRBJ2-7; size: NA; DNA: TGTGCCAGCAGTTTTGGACAGGGAAGAGCCTACGACCAGTATTTC; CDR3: CASSFGQGRAYDQYF
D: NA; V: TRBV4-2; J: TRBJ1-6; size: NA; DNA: TGTGCCAGCAGTCAAGGCGGAAGGGTAGGACATAATTCACCCCTCCACTTT; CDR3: CASSQGGRVGHNSPLHF
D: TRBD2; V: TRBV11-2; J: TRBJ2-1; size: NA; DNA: TGTGTCAGCAGATTAGTAGCGGGAGTGAACAATGAGCAGTTCTTC; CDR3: CVSRLVAGVNNEQFF
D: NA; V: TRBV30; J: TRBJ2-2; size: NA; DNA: TGTGCCTTAGAGAACACCGGGGAGCTGTTTTTT; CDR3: CALENTGELFF
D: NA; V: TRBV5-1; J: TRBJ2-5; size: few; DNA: TGCGCCAGCAGCGTAGCATCGGGAGTCGGGGAGACCCAGTACTTC; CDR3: CASSVASGVGETQYF
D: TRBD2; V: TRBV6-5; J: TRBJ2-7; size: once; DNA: TGTGCCAGCAATCCCGATGCTAGCGGGAGGATCTACGAGCTGTACTTC; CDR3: CASNPDASGRIYELYF
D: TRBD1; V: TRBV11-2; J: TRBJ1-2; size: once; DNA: TGTGCCAGCAGCTTATCAGGGGGATTGAGCGACTACACCTTC; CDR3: CASSLSGGLSDYTF
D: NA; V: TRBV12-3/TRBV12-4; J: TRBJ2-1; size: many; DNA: TGTGCCAGCAGACCCCCTGTAGCTTCTGAGCAGTTCTTC; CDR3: CASRPPVASEQFF
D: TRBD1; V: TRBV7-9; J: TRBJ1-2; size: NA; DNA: TGTGCCAGCAGCTTGGGACAGGAGTATGGCTACACCTTC; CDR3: CASSLGQEYGYTF
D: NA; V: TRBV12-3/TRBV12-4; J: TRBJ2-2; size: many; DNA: TGTGCCAGCAGTACCCGGGAAGGGACCGGGGAGCTGTTTTTT; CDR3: CASSTREGTGELFF
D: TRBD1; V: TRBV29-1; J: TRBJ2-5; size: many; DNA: TGCAGCGTTCCGGGACAGGGGGGAGAGACCCAGTACTTC; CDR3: CSVPGQGGETQYF
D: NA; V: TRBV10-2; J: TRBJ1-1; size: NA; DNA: TGCGCCAGCAGTGAGTACACTGAAGCTTTCTTT; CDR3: CASSEYTEAFF
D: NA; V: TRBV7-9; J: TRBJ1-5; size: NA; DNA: TGTGCCAGCAGTACAGGGCTCGGCAATCAGCCCCAACATTTT; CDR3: CASSTGLGNQPQHF
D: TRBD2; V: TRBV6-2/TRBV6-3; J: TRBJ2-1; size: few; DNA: TGTGCCAGCAGTGATTCTAGCGGGAAAAATGAGCAGTTCTTC; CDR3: CASSDSSGKNEQFF
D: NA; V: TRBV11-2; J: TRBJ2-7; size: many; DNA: TGTGCCAGCAGCTTAGAACTGGGGCCCTCCTACGAGCAGTACTTC; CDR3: CASSLELGPSYEQYF
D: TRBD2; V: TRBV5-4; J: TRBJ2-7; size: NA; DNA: TGTGCCAGCAGCTTGTCCCGGCTAGCGGACTCCTACGAGCAGTACTTC; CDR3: CASSLSRLADSYEQYF
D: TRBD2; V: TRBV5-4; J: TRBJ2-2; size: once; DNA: TGTGCCAGCAGCTTGGGGACTAGCGGGATTAGCGGGGAGCTGCTTTTT; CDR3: CASSLGTSGISGELLF
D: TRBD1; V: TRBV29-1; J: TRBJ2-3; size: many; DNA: TGCAGCGTCGGACAGGGGGTTGACACGCAGTATTTT; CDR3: CSVGQGVDTQYF
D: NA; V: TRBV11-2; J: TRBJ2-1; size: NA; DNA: TGTACCAGCAGCTTAGTGGTGGGAGCGAATGAGCAGTTCTTC; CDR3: CTSSLVVGANEQFF
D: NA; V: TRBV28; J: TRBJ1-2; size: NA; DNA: TGTGCCAGCAGTTTGATGGTTGGGTTTGGCTGCACCTTC; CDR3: CASSLMVGFGCTF
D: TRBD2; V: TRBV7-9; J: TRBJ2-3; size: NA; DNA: TGTGCCAGCAGCCTGGGACTGGGACTAGCGGGAGGTCGGAGCACAGATACGCAGTATTTT; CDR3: CASSLGLGLAGGRSTDTQYF
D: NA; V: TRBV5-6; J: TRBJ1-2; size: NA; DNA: TGTGCCAGCAGCTTGGAGGCCCGAGCTAACTATGGCTACACCTTC; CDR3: CASSLEARANYGYTF
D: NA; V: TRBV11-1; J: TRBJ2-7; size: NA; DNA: TGTGCCAGCTGCTTTTCGACCGGCATTGCCGAGCAGTACTTC; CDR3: CASCFSTGIAEQYF
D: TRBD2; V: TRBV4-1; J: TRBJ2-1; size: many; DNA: TGCGCCAGCCTTGCGGGAGGGGGGGGATACAATGAGCAGTTCTTC; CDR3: CASLAGGGGYNEQFF
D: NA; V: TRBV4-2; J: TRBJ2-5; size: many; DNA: TGTGCCAGCAGCCAAGTGCTTCTTGTGCAGGCTCAAGAGACCCAGTACTTC; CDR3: CASSQVLLVQAQETQYF
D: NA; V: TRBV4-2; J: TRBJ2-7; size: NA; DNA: TGTGCCAGCAGCCAAGAAAAGCTGTGGAGCTACGAGCAGTACTTC; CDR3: CASSQEKLWSYEQYF
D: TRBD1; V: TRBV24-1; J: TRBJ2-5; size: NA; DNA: TGTGCCACCAGTCCGACAGGGGCGAAGACCCAGTACTTC; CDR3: CATSPTGAKTQYF
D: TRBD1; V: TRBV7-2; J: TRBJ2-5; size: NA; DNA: TGTGCCAGCAGCTTACACAGGGGGTTGCGTGAGACCCAGTACTTC; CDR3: CASSLHRGLRETQYF
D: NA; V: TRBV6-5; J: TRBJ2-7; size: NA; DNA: TGTGCCAGCCGCCCCAACATCATAGATCGCGACGAGCAGTACTTC; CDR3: CASRPNIIDRDEQYF
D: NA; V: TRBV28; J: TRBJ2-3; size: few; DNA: TGTGCCAGCAATTTCCAGGGTACCTCAGATACGCAGTATTTT; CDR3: CASNFQGTSDTQYF
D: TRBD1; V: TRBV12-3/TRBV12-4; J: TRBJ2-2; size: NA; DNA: TGTGCCAGCAGTTTAGCGGGCAGGGGGCGCACCGGGGAGCTGTTTTTC; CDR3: CASSLAGRGRTGELFF
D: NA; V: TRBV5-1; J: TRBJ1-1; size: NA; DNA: TGCGCCAGCAGCCCGCTGGTGTCGAACACTGAAGCTTTCTTT; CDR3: CASSPLVSNTEAFF
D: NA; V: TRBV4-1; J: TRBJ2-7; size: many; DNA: TGCGCCAGCAGCCAAGATCTCTACGAGCAGTACTTC; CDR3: CASSQDLYEQYF
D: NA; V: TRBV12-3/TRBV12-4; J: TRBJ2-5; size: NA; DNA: TGTGCCAGCAGCGTGGAACATTCGGGGGAGACCCAGTACTTC; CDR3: CASSVEHSGETQYF
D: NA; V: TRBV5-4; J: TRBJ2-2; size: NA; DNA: TGTGCCAGCAGCAAATCGGGCACCGGGGAGCTGTTTTTT; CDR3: CASSKSGTGELFF
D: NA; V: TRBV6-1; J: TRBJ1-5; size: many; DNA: TGTGCCAGCAGGGAAGGATATAGCAATCAGCCCCAGCATTTT; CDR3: CASREGYSNQPQHF
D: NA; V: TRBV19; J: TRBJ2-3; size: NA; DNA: TGTGCCAGTACCTCCTCGGATACGCAGTATTTT; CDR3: CASTSSDTQYF
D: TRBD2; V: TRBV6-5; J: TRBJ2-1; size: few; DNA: TGTGCCAGCAGTTACGCGCCTAGCGGCTACAATGAGCAGTTCTTC; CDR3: CASSYAPSGYNEQFF
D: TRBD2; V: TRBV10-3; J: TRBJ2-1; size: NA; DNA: TGTGCCATCAGCCCGGGACTAGCCGTTGGTGAGCAGTTCTTC; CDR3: CAISPGLAVGEQFF
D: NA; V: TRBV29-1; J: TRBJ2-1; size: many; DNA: TGCAGCGTTGTGGGGCAGGGCCTTTACAATGAGCAGTTCTTC; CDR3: CSVVGQGLYNEQFF
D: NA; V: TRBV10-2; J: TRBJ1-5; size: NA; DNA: TGCGCCAGCAGACACACGGATACGCAGCATTTT; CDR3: CASRHTDTQHF